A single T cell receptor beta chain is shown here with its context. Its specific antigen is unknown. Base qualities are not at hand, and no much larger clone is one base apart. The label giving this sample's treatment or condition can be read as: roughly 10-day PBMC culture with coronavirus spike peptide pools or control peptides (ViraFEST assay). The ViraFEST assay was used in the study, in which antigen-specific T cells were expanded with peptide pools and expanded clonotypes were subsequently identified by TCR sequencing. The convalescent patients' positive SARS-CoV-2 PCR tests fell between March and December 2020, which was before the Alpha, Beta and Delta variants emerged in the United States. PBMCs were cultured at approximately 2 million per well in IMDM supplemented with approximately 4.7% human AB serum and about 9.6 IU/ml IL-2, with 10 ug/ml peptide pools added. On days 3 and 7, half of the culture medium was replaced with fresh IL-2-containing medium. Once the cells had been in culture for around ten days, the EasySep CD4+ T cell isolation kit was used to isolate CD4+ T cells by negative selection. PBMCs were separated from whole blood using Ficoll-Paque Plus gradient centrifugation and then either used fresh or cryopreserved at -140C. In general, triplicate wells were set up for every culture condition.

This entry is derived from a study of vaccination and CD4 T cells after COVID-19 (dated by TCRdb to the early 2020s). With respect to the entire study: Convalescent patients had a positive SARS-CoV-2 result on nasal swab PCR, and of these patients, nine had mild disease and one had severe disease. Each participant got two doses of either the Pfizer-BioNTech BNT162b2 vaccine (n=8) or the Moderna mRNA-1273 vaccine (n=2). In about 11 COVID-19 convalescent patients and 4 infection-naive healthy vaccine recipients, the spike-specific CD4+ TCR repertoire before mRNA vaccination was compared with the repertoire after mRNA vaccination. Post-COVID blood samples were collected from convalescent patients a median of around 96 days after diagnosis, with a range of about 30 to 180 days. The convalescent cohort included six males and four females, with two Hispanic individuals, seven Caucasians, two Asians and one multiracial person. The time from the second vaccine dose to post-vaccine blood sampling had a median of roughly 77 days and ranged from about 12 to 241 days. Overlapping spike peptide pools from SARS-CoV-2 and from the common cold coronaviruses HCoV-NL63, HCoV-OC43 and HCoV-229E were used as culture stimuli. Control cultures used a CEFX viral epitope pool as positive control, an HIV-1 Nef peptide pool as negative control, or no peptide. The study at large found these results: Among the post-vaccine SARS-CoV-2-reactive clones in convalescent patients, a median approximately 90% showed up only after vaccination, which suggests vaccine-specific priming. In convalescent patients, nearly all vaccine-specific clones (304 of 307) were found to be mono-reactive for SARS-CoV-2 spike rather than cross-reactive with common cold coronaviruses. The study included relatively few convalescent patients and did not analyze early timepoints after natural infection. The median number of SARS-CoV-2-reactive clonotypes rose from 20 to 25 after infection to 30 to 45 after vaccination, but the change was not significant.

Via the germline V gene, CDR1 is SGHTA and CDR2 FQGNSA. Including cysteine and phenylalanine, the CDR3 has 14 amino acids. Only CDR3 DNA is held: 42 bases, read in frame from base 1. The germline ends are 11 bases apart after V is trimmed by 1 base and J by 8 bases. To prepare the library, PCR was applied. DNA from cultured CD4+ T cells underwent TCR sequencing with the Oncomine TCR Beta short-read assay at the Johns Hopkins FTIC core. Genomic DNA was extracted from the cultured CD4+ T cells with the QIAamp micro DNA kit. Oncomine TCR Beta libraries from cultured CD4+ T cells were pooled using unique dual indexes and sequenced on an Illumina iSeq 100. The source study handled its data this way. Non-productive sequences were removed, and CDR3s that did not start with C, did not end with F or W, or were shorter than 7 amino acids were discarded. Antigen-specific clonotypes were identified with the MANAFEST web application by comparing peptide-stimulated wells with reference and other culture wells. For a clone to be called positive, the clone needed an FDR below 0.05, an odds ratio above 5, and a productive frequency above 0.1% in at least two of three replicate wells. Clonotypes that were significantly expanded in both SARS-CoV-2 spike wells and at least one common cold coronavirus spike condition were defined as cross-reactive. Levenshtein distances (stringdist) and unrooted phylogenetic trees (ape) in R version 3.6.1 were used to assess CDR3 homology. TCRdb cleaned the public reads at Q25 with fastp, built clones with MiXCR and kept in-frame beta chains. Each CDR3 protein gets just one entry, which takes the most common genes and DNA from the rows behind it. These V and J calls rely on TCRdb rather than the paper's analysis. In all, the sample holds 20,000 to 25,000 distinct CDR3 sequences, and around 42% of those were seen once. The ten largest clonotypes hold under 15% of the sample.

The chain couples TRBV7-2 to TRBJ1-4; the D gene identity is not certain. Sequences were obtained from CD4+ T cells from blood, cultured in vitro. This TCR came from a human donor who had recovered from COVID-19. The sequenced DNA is TGTGCCAGCAGCTTAGAGGTCAGGCCCGAAAAACTGTTTTTT. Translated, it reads CASSLEVRPEKLFF.